What follows describes a single T cell receptor (beta chain). The data were taken from a study of blood T cell repertoires in COVID-19. At the level of the study: T cells, B-cell-depleted T cells, or PBMCs supplied cDNA or gDNA.

Data came from immunoSEQ multiplex PCR; TCRdb stores just in-frame clones and leaves some out. The data hold roughly 230,000 clones, with roughly four fifths observed a single time. The material sequenced was peripheral blood. The clonotype was recovered from a man aged 50 to 60 with active or convalescent COVID-19.

This chain's CDR3 is CASKRVPTGDYGYTF. The CDR3 DNA reads TGTGCCAGCAAAAGGGTTCCGACAGGGGACTATGGCTACACCTTC. The rearrangement joins TRBV21-1 to TRBJ1-2; no DNA check was done on the table's D call, TRBD1. TRBV21-1 is a listed pseudogene. This CDR3 contains 15 residues.